This T cell receptor (beta chain) was recovered during a study of T cell repertoires in cytomegalovirus infection. Turning to the study itself: The authors relied on CMV epitopes, both recently identified HLA-C-restricted and well-studied HLA-B-restricted. Matching HLA type, along with CMV infection, was indicated by public TCR beta signatures. Notes on the study in general: Within the response measured ex vivo, HLA-C-restricted CMV-specific TCR beta clonotypes were dominant.

Germline V gene data show CDR1 as MRHNA and CDR2 as SNTAGT. Trimming took 6 bases from V and 0 from J, leaving 8 bases between them. The CDR3 has 13 amino acids. On this clonotype itself: The antigen is unknown.

One entry per CDR3 protein results from TCRdb running MiXCR on the reads. The table includes fewer than 650,000 distinct CDR3 sequences, roughly 43% detected once. Here the sequenced sample was cultured PBMCs, taken from culture after CMV antigen stimulation. This sequence originates from a human donor in good health (CMV status not recorded). Some clones in this sample may be carry-over from other donors' samples. The chain employs TRBV6-4 and TRBJ1-1, with a tentative D call TRBD1 (5 bases). The CDR3 protein is CASRRGMNTEAFF. Written as DNA, the CDR3 is TGTGCCAGCAGGAGGGGAATGAACACTGAAGCTTTCTTT.